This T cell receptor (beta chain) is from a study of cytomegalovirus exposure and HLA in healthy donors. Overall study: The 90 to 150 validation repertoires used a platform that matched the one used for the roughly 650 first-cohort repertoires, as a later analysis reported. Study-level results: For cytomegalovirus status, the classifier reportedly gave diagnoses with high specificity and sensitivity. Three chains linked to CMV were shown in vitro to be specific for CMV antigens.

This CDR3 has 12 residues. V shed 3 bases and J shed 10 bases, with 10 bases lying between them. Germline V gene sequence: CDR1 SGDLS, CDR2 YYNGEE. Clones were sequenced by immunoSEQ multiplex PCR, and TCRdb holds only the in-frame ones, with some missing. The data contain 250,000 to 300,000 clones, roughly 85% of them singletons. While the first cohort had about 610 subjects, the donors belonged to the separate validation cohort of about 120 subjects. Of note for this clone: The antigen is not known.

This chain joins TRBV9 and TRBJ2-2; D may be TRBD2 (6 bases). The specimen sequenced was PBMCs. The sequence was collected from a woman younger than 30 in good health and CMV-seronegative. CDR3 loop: CASSGGTSELFF. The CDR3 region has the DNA TGTGCCAGCAGCGGCGGGACGTCGGAGCTGTTTTTT.